This T cell receptor beta chain stems from a study of blood T cell repertoires in COVID-19. Study-level information: Specimens from acute and convalescent COVID-19 originated in the United States, Italy and Spain. Sources were T cells, B-cell-depleted T cells, or PBMCs; the material itself was cDNA or gDNA.

The CDR3 consists of 12 residues. V shed 4 bases and J shed 2 bases, with 5 bases lying between them. Germline lookup yields CDR1 LNHDA and CDR2 SQIVND (reference sequence). Per the study methods: Reference gene primer amplification gave estimated nucleated cell counts. Assay used: immunoSEQ multiplex PCR; TCRdb lists only in-frame clones, some missing. V, J and clone size reflect that table, while D and trimming were determined from the DNA. The repertoire holds under 200,000 clones, with roughly 80% as singletons. The sequence was collected from a man between 65 and 80 years old with acute or convalescent COVID-19. The gene calls are TRBV19 and TRBJ1-2; D unresolved. Sample: peripheral blood. The CDR3 loop reads CASSTQNYGYTF. The DNA of the CDR3 is TGTGCCAGTAGTACACAGAACTATGGCTACACCTTC.